This TCR beta chain was profiled in a study of response to subunit inactivated influenza vaccine. About this clonotype itself: Its antigen is as yet unknown.

TCRdb re-called the RT-PCR reads through MiXCR, storing one row per CDR3 protein. This table holds about 190,000 distinct CDR3 sequences, approximately 15% found once. The CDR3 consists of 16 residues. Unmatched junction bases numbered 13, after V lost 6 bases and J lost 2 bases. Study-level points and caveats: Few additional T cells are recruited per seasonal influenza vaccination, authors suggested.

This clonotype was obtained from a man in his fifties who received an inactivated influenza vaccine. The sample in question was CD8+ T cells sorted from PBMCs, obtained more than 4 days after vaccination. The rearrangement joins TRBV12-3 or TRBV12-4 to TRBJ2-7; 7 nucleotides align to TRBD1. The CDR3 loop is CASSHRGPTRAYEQYF. The CDR3 nucleotides are TGTGCCAGCAGCCACAGGGGCCCCACCCGAGCCTACGAGCAGTACTTC.